This TCR beta chain derives from a study of OX40 agonist ivuxolimab in advanced cancers. Study summary: Mean age approximately 66 years, range 23 to 79; around 80% male. Checkpoint inhibitors had been given previously to 35% to 50% of patients. General study points: There was clonal expansion of CD4+ and CD8+ blood T cells by week 6 at 0.1 to 3.0 mg/kg. Antigen specificity of clonally expanded peripheral T cells was not established.

Turning to this clone: The antigen remains undetermined.

Repertoires were generated with immunoSEQ multiplex PCR, while TCRdb's copy carries only in-frame clones and drops some. The sample has about 49,000 clones; 84% are singletons. Sample: CD4+ or CD8+ T cells sorted from blood, taken in a trial of the OX40 agonist ivuxolimab. This receptor was obtained from an adult with an advanced solid tumor such as melanoma, head and neck, liver or kidney cancer.

The CDR3 region is CAWSRGHEQYF. CDR3 in DNA: TGTGCCTGGAGTAGGGGCCACGAGCAGTACTTC. The chain combines TRBV30 with TRBJ2-7, with D possibly TRBD1 on 5 matching bases. Germline-derived CDR1 and CDR2 are GTSNPN and SVGIG (reference sequence). Trimming took off 2 bases at V and 5 bases at J, with 7 bases between the two ends. The length of the CDR3 is 11 residues. Drawing the rest from reference TRBV30 and TRBJ2-7, the complete variable domain is SQTIHQWPATLVQPVGSPLSLECTVEGTSNPNLYWYRQAAGRGLQLLFYSVGIGQISSEVPQNLSASRPQDRQFILSSKKLLLSDSGFYLCAWSRGHEQYFGPGTRLTVT.